The sequence of this T cell receptor (beta chain) was determined in a study of blood T cell repertoires in COVID-19. Study details: COVID-19 samples from acute and convalescent phases originated in the United States, Italy and Spain.

V was pared by 4 bases and J by 2 bases, with 5 bases of the junction left unmatched. The CDR3 covers 14 residues. Germline CDR1 and CDR2: SGHTS and YDEGEE. Profiled with immunoSEQ multiplex PCR; TCRdb holds only in-frame clones, not every one. Among 50,000 or so clones listed, under 85% were seen once. The TCR was taken from a man aged 40-49 years with acute or convalescent COVID-19. Material for sequencing was peripheral blood. V gene TRBV5-8 combines with J gene TRBJ1-2, with 7 nucleotides matching TRBD1. This CDR3 is CASSRGQLNYGYTF. For the CDR3, the DNA is TGTGCCAGCAGCCGGGGACAGCTGAACTATGGCTACACCTTC.